This TCR beta chain was captured by sequencing in a study of blood T cell repertoires in COVID-19. Across the study: Donors in the United States, Italy and Spain gave samples during acute or convalescent COVID-19. The analysed material was cDNA or gDNA that came from T cells, B-cell-depleted T cells, or PBMCs.

As originally analysed: Reference gene primer amplification in the assay estimated nucleated cell counts. TCRdb's copy holds only in-frame clones and misses some; the assay was immunoSEQ multiplex PCR. Clone size and V and J calls were adopted from that table, with D and trimming inferred from the DNA. The sample contains approximately 260,000 clones, about 90% of which appear only once. The V gene end was trimmed by 9 bases and the J gene end by 2 bases; junction bases not matched to a gene: 15. The CDR3 spans 17 residues. The germline V gene has CDR1 LNHDA and CDR2 SQIVND (reference sequence). Sequenced sample: peripheral blood. The rearrangement joins TRBV19 to TRBJ1-5; 8 bases are shared with TRBD1. This clonotype was obtained from a man in his sixties who had recovered from COVID-19. Here the CDR3 reads CASRGSRQGFGNQPQHF. The CDR3, as DNA: TGTGCCAGCAGGGGTTCCCGACAGGGGTTTGGCAATCAGCCCCAGCATTTT.